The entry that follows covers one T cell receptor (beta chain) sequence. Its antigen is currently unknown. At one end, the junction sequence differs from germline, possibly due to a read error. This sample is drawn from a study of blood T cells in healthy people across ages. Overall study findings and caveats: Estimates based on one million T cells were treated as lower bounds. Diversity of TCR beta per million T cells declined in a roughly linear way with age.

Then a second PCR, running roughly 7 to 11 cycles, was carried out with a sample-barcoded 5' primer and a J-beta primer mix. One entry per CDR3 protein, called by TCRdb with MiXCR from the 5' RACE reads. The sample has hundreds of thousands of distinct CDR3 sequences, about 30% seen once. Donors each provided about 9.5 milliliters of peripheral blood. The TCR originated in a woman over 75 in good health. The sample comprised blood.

The CDR3 sequence: CASSSQPGTVSGERFF. CDR3 DNA sequence: TGTGCCAGCAGCTCCCAGCCCGGGACAGTCAGCGGGGAGCGGTTTTTT. The chain has TRBV11-2 and TRBJ2-2; either TRBD1 or TRBD2 may fit D (7 bases each). From germline, CDR1 is SGHAT and CDR2 FQNNGV. The CDR3 extends over 16 amino acids. Filled out from reference TRBV11-2 and TRBJ2-2, the complete variable domain reads EAGVAQSPRYKIIEKRQSVAFWCNPISGHATLYWYQQILGQGPKLLIQFQNNGVVDDSQLPKDRFSAERLKGVDSTLKIQPAKLEDSAVYLCASSSQPGTVSGERFFGEGSRLTVL.